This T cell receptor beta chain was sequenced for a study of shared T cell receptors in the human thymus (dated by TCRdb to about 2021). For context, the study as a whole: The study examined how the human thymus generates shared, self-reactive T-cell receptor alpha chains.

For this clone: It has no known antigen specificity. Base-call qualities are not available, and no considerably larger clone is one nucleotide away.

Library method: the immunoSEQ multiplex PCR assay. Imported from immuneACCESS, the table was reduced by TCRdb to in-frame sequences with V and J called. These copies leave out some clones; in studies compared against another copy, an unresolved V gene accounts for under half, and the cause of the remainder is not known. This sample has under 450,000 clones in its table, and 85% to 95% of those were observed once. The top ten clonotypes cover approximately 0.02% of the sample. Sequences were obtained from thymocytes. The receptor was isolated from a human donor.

The CDR3 has the sequence CASSQDGLPQYF. The nucleotide sequence reads as follows: TGTGCCAGCAGCCAAGATGGTCTGCCCCAGTACTTC. The sequence joins TRBV14 to TRBJ2-5; the D gene is not confidently resolved. A distance of 8 bases separates the germline ends of V and J, which lose 0 bases and 9 bases respectively. Including cysteine and phenylalanine, the CDR3 has 12 amino acids. CDR3 DNA is the only sequence kept; it has 36 bases, read in frame from the first base. From a lookup of the germline V gene, CDR1 and CDR2 are SGHDN and FVKESK.